Sequencing of this TCR beta chain was carried out in a study of T cells in women clearing cervical HPV infection. TCRdb keeps only in-frame clones here, not all; method: immunoSEQ multiplex PCR. Its table records 30,000 or so clones. In the case of this clone: The antigen is unknown. The DNA ends 3 residues before the CDR3 does, and the rest of the CDR3 is filled in from the germline J gene.

General study results and limits: Timing of associations relative to infection is unclear; T-cell subsets were not isolated.

The junction had 5 bases not matched to a gene; V was cut back by 1 base and J by 6 bases. The CDR3 totals 15 residues. Germline loops: CDR1 LNHDA, CDR2 SQIVND (reference sequence). The gene calls are TRBV19 and TRBJ2-3; 9 positions match TRBD2. The sequencing sample was made of blood buffy coat. This sequence was found in a woman between 18 and 70 years old with a cervical HPV16 infection that either progressed to CIN3+ or cleared (not recorded which). The sequenced CDR3 bases are TGTGCCAGTAGTATAGTTCTAGCGGGGTCTGATACG. This translates into CASSIVLAGSDT. The CDR3 reads in full as CASSIVLAGSDTQYF.